This T cell receptor beta chain originates from a study of blood T cell repertoires in COVID-19. Overall study: Samples of COVID-19 (acute and convalescent) were obtained from the United States, Italy and Spain.

Germline assignment: CDR1 MNHNY and CDR2 SVGAGI (reference sequence). The CDR3 is made up of 13 amino acids. V lost 0 bases and J 5 bases, leaving 7 bases between the germline ends. As processed by the authors: By means of reference gene primer amplification, nucleated cell counts were estimated. TCRdb keeps only in-frame clones here, not all; method: immunoSEQ multiplex PCR. That table is the source of V, J and clone size, and D and trimming were worked out from the DNA. Among about 83,000 clones listed, approximately 86% were seen once. The sequence was obtained from a woman in her forties or fifties with active or convalescent COVID-19. Sample: peripheral blood. This sequence joins TRBV6-6 and TRBJ1-1; D gene ambiguous. The CDR3 coding sequence is TGTGCCAGCAGTTACTCCCGCCAGACTGAAGCTTTCTTT. Translation gives CASSYSRQTEAFF.